This T cell receptor beta chain is drawn from a study of blood T cell repertoires in COVID-19. Study information: Both acute and convalescent COVID-19 samples were obtained from the United States, Italy and Spain. T cells, B-cell-depleted T cells, or PBMCs provided the cDNA or gDNA that served as material.

In terms of age and location, participants ranged from about 18 to 100 years and lived in about two dozen US areas. Participants in the exposed group had met a COVID-19 case in the 2 weeks before joining the study. Germline V gives CDR1 SGHTA, CDR2 FQGTGA. V was clipped by 4 bases and J by 1 base, with 7 bases between them. The CDR3 is made up of 13 amino acids. This table comes from immunoSEQ multiplex PCR, and its TCRdb copy is limited to in-frame clones, with some not included. Here the sample spans 180,000 or so clones, roughly 80% being singletons. This sequence originates from a man in his sixties who had been exposed to COVID-19. Sample: PBMCs or T cells enriched from blood (not recorded which). This sequence joins TRBV7-3 and TRBJ1-1; no definite D call. CDR3 in DNA: TGTGCCAGCAGCTCGGACTGGAACACTGAAGCTTTCTTT. Amino acids: CASSSDWNTEAFF. Based on the CDR3 plus reference TRBV7-3 and TRBJ1-1, the full variable domain is GAGVSQTPSNKVTEKGKYVELRCDPISGHTALYWYRQSLGQGPEFLIYFQGTGAADDSGLPNDRFFAVRPEGSVSTLKIQRTERGDSAVYLCASSSDWNTEAFFGQGTRLTVV.